Shown below are 20 T cell receptor beta chains from a single sample sequenced in a study of OX40 agonist ivuxolimab in advanced cancers. The data were produced by immunoSEQ multiplex PCR, yet TCRdb's version contains in-frame clones alone and is incomplete. Seen here are about 62,000 clones, around 90% observed once, and the top ten hold approximately 5.4%. Sequenced material: CD4+ or CD8+ T cells sorted from blood, taken in a trial of the OX40 agonist ivuxolimab. The receptors were gathered from an adult with an advanced solid tumor such as melanoma, head and neck, liver or kidney cancer.

This clone is a singleton in its sample. The CDR3 protein is CASRSGGVLTGELFF. The DNA for the CDR3 is TGTGCCAGCAGGAGCGGGGGGGTTTTAACCGGGGAGCTGTTTTTT. The V gene is TRBV6-5, the J gene TRBJ2-2, with 10 bases that match TRBD2. This CDR3 contains 15 residues. V was pared by 6 bases and J by 5 bases, with 6 bases of the junction left unmatched. Germline loops: CDR1 MNHEY, CDR2 SVGAGI.

The rearrangement uses TRBV9 and TRBJ1-1; TRBD1 agrees at 7 bases. The J segment lost 10 bases and the V segment lost 0 bases, leaving 6 bases of the junction unmatched. The CDR3 length is 13 residues. Germline CDR1 SGDLS, CDR2 YYNGEE. CDR3 region: CASSVGSGGRAFF. CDR3 sequence (DNA): TGTGCCAGCAGCGTAGGGTCAGGGGGAAGAGCTTTCTTT.

This rearrangement joins TRBV18 to TRBJ1-4; D ambiguous. CDR1 is KGHSH, CDR2 LQKENI, per germline. The length of the CDR3 is 13 residues. V was cut by 6 bases and J by 3 bases, with 8 bases left in between. The CDR3 spells CASSPLANEKLFF. CDR3 in DNA: TGTGCCAGCTCCCCCCTGGCTAATGAAAAACTGTTTTTT.

The V gene is TRBV21-1, the J gene TRBJ2-2; TRBD2 reflects the table's D call only, with no check against the DNA. TRBV21-1 is marked as a pseudogene. The CDR3 contains 15 residues. The CDR3 sequence: CASSRVGLAGVELFF. In DNA, the CDR3 is TGTGCCAGCAGCCGTGTGGGACTAGCGGGAGTGGAGCTGTTTTTT.

The chain has TRBV7-2 and TRBJ2-7; 7 nucleotides align to TRBD1. The length of the CDR3 is 16 residues. V lost 5 bases to trimming and J lost 6 bases; unmatched junction nucleotides: 16. Germline lookup yields CDR1 SGHTA and CDR2 FQGNSA. Here the CDR3 reads CASSPSTLGGAIEQYF. CDR3 DNA: TGTGCCAGCAGCCCCTCCACTTTAGGGGGCGCGATCGAGCAGTACTTC.

This sequence joins TRBV15 and TRBJ1-1; D is ambiguous. The germline V gene encodes CDR1 LNHNV and CDR2 YYDKDF (reference sequence). The CDR3 sequence is 13 residues long. The V and J ends lost 5 bases and 1 base respectively, with 8 bases between them. CDR3 DNA sequence: TGTGCCACCAGCCTAAGGGAGAACACTGAAGCTTTCTTT. It is translated as CATSLRENTEAFF.

This chain connects TRBV28 to TRBJ2-5; D perhaps matches TRBD1 (6 bases). With 7 bases removed from V and 3 bases from J, the gap between germline ends came to 12 bases. The CDR3 is 13 amino acids. The germline CDR1 and CDR2 sequences are MDHEN and SYDVKM. The CDR3 bases are TGTGCCAGCAACCCAGGGGTAGAAGAGACCCAGTACTTC. Amino acid sequence: CASNPGVEETQYF.

The rearrangement joins TRBV10-2 to TRBJ1-1; no reliable D call. The V end lost 2 bases, the J end lost 6 bases, and 7 bases lay between the germline ends. This CDR3 comprises 12 residues. Germline CDR1 and CDR2: WSHSY and SAAADI. CDR3 bases: TGCGCCAGCAGTGAGCTTGGCTCTGAAGCTTTCTTT. Its protein product is CASSELGSEAFF.

The V call is TRBV9, the J call TRBJ2-1; D not certain. This CDR3 has 16 residues. Germline V gene data show CDR1 as SGDLS and CDR2 as YYNGEE. With 0 bases removed from V and 7 bases from J, the gap between germline ends came to 17 bases. The CDR3 bases are TGTGCCAGCAGCGTAGCTACGGTCCGTGTAGTGAATGAGCAGTTCTTC. It translates to CASSVATVRVVNEQFF.

There are a few counts of this clone. The rearrangement uses TRBV11-1 and TRBJ1-1; D remains ambiguous. The CDR3 is made up of 15 amino acids. Germline V gene lookup returns CDR1 SGHAT and CDR2 FQDESV (reference sequence). With 1 base removed from V and 1 base from J, the gap between germline ends came to 10 bases. CDR3 nucleotides: TGTGCCAGCAGCTTAGATGGCAGGAGGAACACTGAAGCTTTCTTT. Encoded protein: CASSLDGRRNTEAFF.

This clone has more than one count but fewer than ten. The chain recombines TRBV28 with TRBJ1-5; tentatively, D is TRBD1 (5 bases). The CDR3 has 15 amino acids. The ends were cut back, 7 bases at V and 2 bases at J, with 15 bases in the middle. CDR1 and CDR2 (germline): MDHEN, SYDVKM. This chain's CDR3 is CASTTGGQGNQPQHF. CDR3 nucleotide sequence: TGTGCCAGCACAACAGGAGGTCAGGGCAATCAGCCCCAGCATTTT.

This clone was picked up one time. The V gene is TRBV28, the J gene TRBJ1-3; no firm D call. The V gene lost 1 base and the J gene lost 0 bases, with 10 bases spanning the gap. Germline V gene data show CDR1 as MDHEN and CDR2 as SYDVKM. This CDR3 has 16 amino acids. DNA for the CDR3: TGTGCCAGCAGTTTATTTGGCTTCAACTCTGGAAACACCATATATTTT. Residues: CASSLFGFNSGNTIYF.

The chain links TRBV14 to TRBJ2-3; 9 bases line up with TRBD2. V trimming: 4 bases; J trimming: 4 bases; junction bases outside the gene matches: 9. The CDR3 length is 16 residues. Germline assignment: CDR1 SGHDN and CDR2 FVKESK. CDR3 coding DNA: TGTGCCAGCAGCCGCCTTAGCGGGGGAGGAGCAGATACGCAGTATTTT. Its protein is CASSRLSGGGADTQYF.

The chain joins TRBV5-1 to TRBJ2-3; D is perhaps TRBD1 (5 bases). V lost 4 bases, J lost 2 bases, and 14 bases lay in between. The germline V gene encodes CDR1 SGHRS and CDR2 YFSETQ. This CDR3 region has 15 residues. CDR3: CASSPRGWDTDTQYF. CDR3 sequence (DNA): TGCGCCAGCAGCCCTAGGGGATGGGACACAGATACGCAGTATTTT.

The J gene is TRBJ2-1, the V gene TRBV5-6; tentative D call: TRBD1 (6 bases). The CDR3 extends over 15 amino acids. Trimming pared 2 bases from V and 1 base from J, leaving 10 bases between. CDR1 and CDR2 (germline): SGHDT, YYEEEE. The CDR3 coding sequence is TGTGCCAGCAGCTTAGGGCAGGGGTCCTACAATGAGCAGTTCTTC. This codes for CASSLGQGSYNEQFF.

This clone was found a few times. The rearrangement uses TRBV6-1 and TRBJ1-5, with D perhaps matching TRBD1 (5 bases). The CDR3 is 15 amino acids. V gave up 1 base and J gave up 7 bases, with 14 bases separating them. Germline loops: CDR1 MNHNS, CDR2 SASEGT. This CDR3 is CASSEVSGRRQPQHF. CDR3 nucleotide sequence: TGTGCCAGCAGTGAAGTTTCGGGACGCCGACAGCCCCAGCATTTT.

The rearrangement joins TRBV6-5 to TRBJ2-7; TRBD2 is a possible D gene (6 bases). Trimming took off 2 bases at V and 2 bases at J, with 10 bases between the two ends. Germline loops: CDR1 MNHEY, CDR2 SVGAGI. The CDR3 has 14 residues. The DNA of the CDR3 is TGTGCCAGCAGTTACCGGGAGTATGCCTACGAGCAGTACTTC. It is translated as CASSYREYAYEQYF.

The V call is TRBV6-6, the J call TRBJ1-4; TRBD1 matches at 9 bases. The V gene's germline CDR1 is MNHNY and CDR2 SVGAGI (reference sequence). This CDR3 spans 14 amino acids. V shed 5 bases and J 6 bases; nucleotides not matched to a gene: 4. CDR3 amino acids: CASSGRDRDEKLFF. CDR3 nucleotides: TGTGCCAGCAGTGGCCGGGACAGGGATGAAAAACTGTTTTTT.

V gene TRBV6-6 combines with J gene TRBJ2-7, with 10 bases lining up with TRBD1. The V segment lost 5 bases and the J segment 1 base; nucleotides outside the gene matches: 8. Germline V gene data show CDR1 as MNHNY and CDR2 as SVGAGI (reference sequence). The CDR3 contains 16 residues. The CDR3 region is CASSPRRDRGSYEQYF. The CDR3 DNA is TGTGCCAGCAGTCCAAGACGGGACAGGGGTTCCTACGAGCAGTACTTC.

The chain has TRBV28 and TRBJ2-7; D uncertain. This CDR3 spans 17 amino acids. CDR1 and CDR2 from the germline V gene are MDHEN and SYDVKM. V was cut by 4 bases and J by 4 bases, with 23 bases left in between. DNA of the CDR3: TGTGCCAGCAGTTCCCATTCACAACTTCGGACCCTATACGAGCAGTACTTC. Protein product: CASSSHSQLRTLYEQYF.